This T cell receptor beta chain was sequenced for a study of CD8+ T cells in alopecia areata. Study in general: Patients in the treated group were given tofacitinib by mouth, 5 to 10 mg twice a day. Notes on the study in general: Compared with normal scalp, lesional scalp had higher clonality and more expanded CD8+ clones.

Notes on this clone: Its antigen is unidentified.

The germline V and J ends were trimmed by 2 bases and 7 bases, with 12 bases remaining between them. Germline V lookup: CDR1 LGHNA, CDR2 YSLEER. The CDR3 is made up of 15 amino acids. The authors extracted RNA and reverse transcribed it into cDNA as the sequencing template. Assay: immunoSEQ multiplex PCR; the TCRdb copy retains only in-frame clones and omits some. The sample includes about 150,000 clones, 40% to 65% of them seen just once. PBMCs served as the source from which CD4+ and CD8+ T cells were sorted. V and J are TRBV4-3 and TRBJ1-6, with D tentatively TRBD1 (5 bases). The receptor was derived from a human donor with alopecia areata. Here the sequenced sample was CD8+ T cells sorted from blood, taken at week 0. Here the CDR3 DNA reads TGCGCCAGCAGCCAAAATCGGGACGGAAATTCACCCCTCCACTTT. This codes for CASSQNRDGNSPLHF.